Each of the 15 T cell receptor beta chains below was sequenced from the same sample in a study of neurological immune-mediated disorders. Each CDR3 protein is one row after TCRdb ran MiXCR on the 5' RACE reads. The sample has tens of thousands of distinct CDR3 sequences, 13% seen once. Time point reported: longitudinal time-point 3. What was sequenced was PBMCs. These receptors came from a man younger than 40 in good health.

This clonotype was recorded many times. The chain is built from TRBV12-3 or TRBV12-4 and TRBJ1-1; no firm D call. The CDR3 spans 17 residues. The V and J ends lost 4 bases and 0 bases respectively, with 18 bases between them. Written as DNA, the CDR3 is TGTGCCAGCAGTTGGAAGGGAACTATGTTAGTGAACACTGAAGCTTTCTTT. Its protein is CASSWKGTMLVNTEAFF.

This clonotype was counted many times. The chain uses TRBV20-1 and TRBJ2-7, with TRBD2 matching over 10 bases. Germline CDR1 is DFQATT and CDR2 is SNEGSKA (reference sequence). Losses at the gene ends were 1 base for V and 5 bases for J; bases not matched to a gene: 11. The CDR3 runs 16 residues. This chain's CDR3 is CSARAGLGTSGDEQYF. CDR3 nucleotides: TGCAGTGCTAGAGCCGGTTTGGGCACTAGCGGGGACGAGCAGTACTTC.

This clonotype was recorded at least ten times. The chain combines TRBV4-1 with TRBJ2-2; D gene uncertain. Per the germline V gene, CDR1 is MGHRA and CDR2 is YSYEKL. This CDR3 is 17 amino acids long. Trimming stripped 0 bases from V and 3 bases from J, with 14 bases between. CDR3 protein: CASSQEWATLYTGELFF. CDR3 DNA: TGCGCCAGCAGCCAAGAGTGGGCAACCCTCTACACCGGGGAGCTGTTTTTT.

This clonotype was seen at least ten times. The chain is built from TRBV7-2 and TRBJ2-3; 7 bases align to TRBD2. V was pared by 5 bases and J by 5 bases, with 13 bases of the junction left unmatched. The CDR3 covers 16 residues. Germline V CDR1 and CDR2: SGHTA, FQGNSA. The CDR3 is CASSGRGLDAGDTQYF. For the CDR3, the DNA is TGTGCCAGCAGCGGCCGCGGACTAGATGCGGGAGATACGCAGTATTTT.

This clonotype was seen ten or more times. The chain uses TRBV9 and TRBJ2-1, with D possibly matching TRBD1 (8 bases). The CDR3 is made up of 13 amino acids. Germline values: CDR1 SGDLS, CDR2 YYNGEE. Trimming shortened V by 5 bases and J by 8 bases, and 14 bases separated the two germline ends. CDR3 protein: CASRPTGGDEQFF. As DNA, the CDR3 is TGTGCCAGCAGACCAACAGGGGGGGATGAGCAGTTCTTC. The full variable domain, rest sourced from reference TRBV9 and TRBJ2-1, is DSGVTQTPKHLITATGQRVTLRCSPRSGDLSVYWYQQSLDQGLQFLIQYYNGEERAKGNILERFSAQQFPDLHSELNLSSLELGDSALYFCASRPTGGDEQFFGPGTRLTVL.

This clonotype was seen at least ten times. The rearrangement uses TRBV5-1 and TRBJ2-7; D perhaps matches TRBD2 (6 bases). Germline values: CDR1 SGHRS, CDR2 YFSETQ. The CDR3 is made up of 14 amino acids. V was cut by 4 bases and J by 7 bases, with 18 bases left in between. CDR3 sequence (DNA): TGCGCCAGCAGCATAGGGGCCGCTGGGGGGGAGCAGTACTTC. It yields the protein CASSIGAAGGEQYF.

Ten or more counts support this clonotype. In DNA, the CDR3 is TGTGCCAGCAGCTTAGACCCCTCGAACAATGAGCAGTTCTTC. Translation: CASSLDPSNNEQFF. This chain connects TRBV7-2 to TRBJ2-1, with D unresolved. The germline V and J ends were trimmed by 1 base and 5 bases, with 9 bases remaining between them. The CDR3 is 14 amino acids. Germline assignment: CDR1 SGHTA and CDR2 FQGNSA.

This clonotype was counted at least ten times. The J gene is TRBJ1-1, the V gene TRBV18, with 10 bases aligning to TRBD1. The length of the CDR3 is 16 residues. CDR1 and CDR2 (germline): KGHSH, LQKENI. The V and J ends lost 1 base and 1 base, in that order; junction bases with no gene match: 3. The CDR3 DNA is TGTGCCAGCTCACCACGGACAGGGGGAGGGAACACTGAAGCTTTCTTT. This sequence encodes CASSPRTGGGNTEAFF.

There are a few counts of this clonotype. Here the CDR3 reads CASSSRQALGYEQFF. CDR3 nucleotide sequence: TGTGCCAGCAGCTCTAGACAGGCGCTGGGATATGAGCAGTTCTTC. V and J are TRBV7-6 and TRBJ2-1, with D possibly TRBD1 on 6 matching bases. V gave up 4 bases and J gave up 8 bases, with 18 bases separating them. The length of the CDR3 is 15 residues. Germline CDR1 SGHVS, CDR2 FNYEAQ.

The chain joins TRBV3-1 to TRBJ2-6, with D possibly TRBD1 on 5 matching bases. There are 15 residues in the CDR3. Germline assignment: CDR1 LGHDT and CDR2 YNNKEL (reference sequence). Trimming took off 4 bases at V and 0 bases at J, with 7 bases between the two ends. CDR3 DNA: TGTGCCAGCAGCCCACAGGACTCTGGGGCCAACGTCCTGACTTTC. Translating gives CASSPQDSGANVLTF.

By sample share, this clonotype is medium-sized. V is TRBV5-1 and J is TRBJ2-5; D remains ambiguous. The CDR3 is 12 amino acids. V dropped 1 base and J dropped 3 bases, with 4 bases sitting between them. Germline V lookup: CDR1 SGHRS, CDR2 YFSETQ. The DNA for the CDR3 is TGCGCCAGCAGCTTGACTGAAGAGACCCAGTACTTC. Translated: CASSLTEETQYF.

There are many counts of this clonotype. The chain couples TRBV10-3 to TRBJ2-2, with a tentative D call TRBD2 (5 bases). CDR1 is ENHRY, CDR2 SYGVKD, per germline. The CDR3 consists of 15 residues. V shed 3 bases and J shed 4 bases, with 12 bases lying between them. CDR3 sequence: CAISDLRDTTGELFF. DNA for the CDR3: TGTGCCATCAGTGATCTGAGGGATACCACCGGGGAGCTGTTTTTT.

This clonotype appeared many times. DNA of the CDR3: TGTGCCAGCAGCTTAGAAGGGAAGGCTTTCTTT. Protein: CASSLEGKAFF. The V call is TRBV7-8, the J call TRBJ1-1; D is undetermined. V lost 1 base to trimming and J lost 11 bases, with 8 bases between them. CDR3 length: 11 amino acids. Germline V gives CDR1 SGHVS, CDR2 FQNEAQ.

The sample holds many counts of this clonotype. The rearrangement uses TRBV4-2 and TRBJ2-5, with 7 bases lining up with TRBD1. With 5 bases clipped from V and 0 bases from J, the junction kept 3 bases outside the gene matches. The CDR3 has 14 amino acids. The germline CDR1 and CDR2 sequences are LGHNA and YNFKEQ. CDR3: CASSKGQHQETQYF. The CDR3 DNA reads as TGTGCCAGCAGCAAGGGACAGCACCAAGAGACCCAGTACTTC.

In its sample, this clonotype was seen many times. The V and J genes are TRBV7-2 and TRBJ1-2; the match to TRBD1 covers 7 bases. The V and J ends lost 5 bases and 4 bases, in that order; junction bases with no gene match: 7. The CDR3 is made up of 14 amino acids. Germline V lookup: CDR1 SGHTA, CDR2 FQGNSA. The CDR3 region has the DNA TGTGCCAGCAGCACCTATCGGGACAGCTATGGCTACACCTTC. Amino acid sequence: CASSTYRDSYGYTF. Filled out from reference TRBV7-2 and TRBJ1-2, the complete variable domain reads GAGVSQSPSNKVTEKGKDVELRCDPISGHTALYWYRQSLGQGLEFLIYFQGNSAPDKSGLPSDRFSAERTGGSVSTLTIQRTQQEDSAVYLCASSTYRDSYGYTFGSGTRLTVV.